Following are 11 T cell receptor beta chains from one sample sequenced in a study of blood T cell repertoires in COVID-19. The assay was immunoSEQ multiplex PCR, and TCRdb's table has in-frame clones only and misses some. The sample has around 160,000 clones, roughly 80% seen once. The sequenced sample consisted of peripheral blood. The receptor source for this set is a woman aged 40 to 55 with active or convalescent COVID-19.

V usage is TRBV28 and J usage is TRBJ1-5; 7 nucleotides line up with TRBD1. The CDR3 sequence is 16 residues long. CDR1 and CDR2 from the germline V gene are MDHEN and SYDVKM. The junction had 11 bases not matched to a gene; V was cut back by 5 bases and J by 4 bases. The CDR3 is CASSHRGRGSNQPQHF. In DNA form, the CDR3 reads TGTGCCAGCAGTCATAGGGGGCGGGGAAGTAATCAGCCCCAGCATTTT. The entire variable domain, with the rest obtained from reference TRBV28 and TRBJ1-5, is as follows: DVKVTQSSRYLVKRTGEKVFLECVQDMDHENMFWYRQDPGLGLRLIYFSYDVKMKEKGDIPEGYSVSREKKERFSLILESASTNQTSMYLCASSHRGRGSNQPQHFGDGTRLSIL.

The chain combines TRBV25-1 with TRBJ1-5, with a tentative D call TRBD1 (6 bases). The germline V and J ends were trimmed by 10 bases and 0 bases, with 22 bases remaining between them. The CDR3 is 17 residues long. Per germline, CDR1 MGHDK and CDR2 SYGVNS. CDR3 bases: TGTGCCACCCCGACAGGAGAAACGCCCTATAGCAATCAGCCCCAGCATTTT. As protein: CATPTGETPYSNQPQHF.

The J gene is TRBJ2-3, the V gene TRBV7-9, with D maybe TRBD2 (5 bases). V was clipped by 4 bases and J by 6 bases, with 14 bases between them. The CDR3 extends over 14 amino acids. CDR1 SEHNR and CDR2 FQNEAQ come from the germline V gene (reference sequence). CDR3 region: CASSSPRASDTQYF. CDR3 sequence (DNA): TGTGCCAGCAGCTCGCCGAGGGCCAGTGATACGCAGTATTTT. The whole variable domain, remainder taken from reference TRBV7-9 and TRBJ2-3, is DTGVSQNPRHKITKRGQNVTFRCDPISEHNRLYWYRQTLGQGPEFLTYFQNEAQLEKSRLLSDRFSAERPKGSFSTLEIQRTEQGDSAMYLCASSSPRASDTQYFGPGTRLTVL.

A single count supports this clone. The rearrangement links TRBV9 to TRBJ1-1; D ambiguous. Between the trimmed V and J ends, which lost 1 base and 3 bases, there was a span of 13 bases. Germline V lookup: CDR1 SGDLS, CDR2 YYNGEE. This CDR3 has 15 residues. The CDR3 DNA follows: TGTGCCAGCAGCGTAAGCTCGGGAGGGTACACTGAAGCTTTCTTT. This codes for CASSVSSGGYTEAFF.

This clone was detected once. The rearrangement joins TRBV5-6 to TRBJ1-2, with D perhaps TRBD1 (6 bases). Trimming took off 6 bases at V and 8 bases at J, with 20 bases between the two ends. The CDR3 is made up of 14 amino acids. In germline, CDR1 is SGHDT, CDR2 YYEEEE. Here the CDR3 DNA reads TGTGCCAGCACCTCCGAACAGGGATTGCGCGGCTACACCTTC. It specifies CASTSEQGLRGYTF.

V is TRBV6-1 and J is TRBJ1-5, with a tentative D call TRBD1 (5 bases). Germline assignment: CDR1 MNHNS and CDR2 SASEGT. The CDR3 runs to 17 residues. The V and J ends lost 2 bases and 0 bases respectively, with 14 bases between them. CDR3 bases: TGTGCCAGCAGTGAAAGGATAACAGGTCATAGCAATCAGCCCCAGCATTTT. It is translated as CASSERITGHSNQPQHF.

The CDR3 loop is CASSPGGGLPSMNTEAFF. Written as DNA, the CDR3 is TGTGCCAGCTCACCAGGGGGGGGCCTGCCATCCATGAACACTGAAGCTTTCTTT. The chain links TRBV18 to TRBJ1-1, with D possibly being TRBD1 (6 bases). V was pared by 2 bases and J by 0 bases, with 19 bases between. The germline CDR1 and CDR2 sequences are KGHSH and LQKENI. This CDR3 region has 18 residues.

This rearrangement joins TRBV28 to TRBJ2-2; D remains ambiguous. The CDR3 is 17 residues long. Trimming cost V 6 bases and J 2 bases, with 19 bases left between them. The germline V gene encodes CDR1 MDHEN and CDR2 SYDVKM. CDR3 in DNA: TGTGCCAGCAGCCCTGTTGGGCCTGCTGATAACACCGGGGAGCTGTTTTTT. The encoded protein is CASSPVGPADNTGELFF.

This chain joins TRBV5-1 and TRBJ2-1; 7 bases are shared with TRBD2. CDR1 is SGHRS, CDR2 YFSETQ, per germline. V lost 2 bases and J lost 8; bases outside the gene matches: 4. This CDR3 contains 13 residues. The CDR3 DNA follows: TGCGCCAGCAGCTTCGGGGGGATGGATGAGCAGTTCTTC. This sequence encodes CASSFGGMDEQFF.

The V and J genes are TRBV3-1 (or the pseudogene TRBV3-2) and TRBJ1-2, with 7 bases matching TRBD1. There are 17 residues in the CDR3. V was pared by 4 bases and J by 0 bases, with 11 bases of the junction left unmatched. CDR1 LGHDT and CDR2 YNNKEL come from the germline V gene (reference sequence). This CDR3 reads CASSRYSTGETNYGYTF. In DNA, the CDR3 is TGTGCCAGCAGCCGATACTCTACAGGGGAAACTAACTATGGCTACACCTTC.

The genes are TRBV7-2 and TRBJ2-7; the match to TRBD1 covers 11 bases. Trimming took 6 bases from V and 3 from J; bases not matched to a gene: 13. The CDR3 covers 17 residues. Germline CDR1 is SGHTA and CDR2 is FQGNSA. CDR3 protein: CASSPRSGQGAYYEQYF. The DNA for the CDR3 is TGTGCCAGCAGTCCCAGGAGCGGACAGGGGGCTTACTACGAGCAGTACTTC.